The 16 T cell receptor beta chains below come from one sample, sequenced in a study of neurological immune-mediated disorders. The time point was: longitudinal time-point 1 (baseline). TCRdb re-called the 5' RACE reads with MiXCR, one entry per CDR3 protein. The sample lists 40,000 or so distinct CDR3 sequences; 3% to 3.5% were seen once. Sequencing was done on a sample of PBMCs. These receptors originate from a woman aged 55-69 years with multiple sclerosis.

This clonotype was observed many times. This chain uses TRBV5-1 with TRBJ2-2; tentative D call: TRBD1 (5 bases). V lost 2 bases to trimming and J lost 0 bases, with 14 bases between them. CDR1 is SGHRS, CDR2 YFSETQ, per germline. This CDR3 spans 17 amino acids. CDR3 sequence reads: CASSFYSTVTNTGELFF. DNA of the CDR3: TGCGCCAGCAGCTTTTACTCGACAGTCACGAACACCGGGGAGCTGTTTTTT.

In its sample, this clonotype was seen many times. A clone one base away is much larger, so this may be a read error. CDR3 residues: CASSLGKGKDEQYF. In nucleotides, the CDR3 is TGTGCCAGCAGCCTGGGAAAGGGAAAAGACGAGCAGTACTTC. The chain employs TRBV7-6 and TRBJ2-7, with D uncertain. Trimming removed 5 bases at V and 5 bases at J, with 16 bases between. The CDR3 is 14 amino acids. In germline, CDR1 is SGHVS, CDR2 FNYEAQ.

On this clonotype: No conserved phenylalanine or tryptophan ends this CDR3, so it is likely a read error. This chain joins TRBV7-8 and TRBJ1-2; TRBD1 matches at 8 bases. Germline CDR1 SGHVS, CDR2 FQNEAQ. Trimming took 5 bases from V and 8 from J; bases not matched to a gene: 7. CDR3 size: 13 residues. This chain's CDR3 is CASSTRTGKGYTN. The CDR3 region has the DNA TGTGCCAGCAGCACTAGGACAGGGAAAGGCTACACCAAC.

This clonotype was found many times. The gene calls are TRBV12-3 or TRBV12-4 and TRBJ1-1, with 7 nucleotides matching TRBD1. V shed 5 bases, J shed 4 bases, and the junction held 7 bases outside the gene matches. The CDR3 length is 14 residues. The DNA for the CDR3 is TGTGCCAGCAGTAAGACAGGGTCAATCACTGAAGCTTTCTTT. Its translation is CASSKTGSITEAFF.

This clonotype was seen many times. The chain is built from TRBV20-1 and TRBJ2-5, with TRBD2 identical over 8 bases. From germline, CDR1 is DFQATT and CDR2 SNEGSKA (reference sequence). Losses at the gene ends were 1 base for V and 5 bases for J; bases not matched to a gene: 9. This CDR3 is built from 15 residues. CDR3 sequence (DNA): TGCAGTGCTAGAGTTTCAAGCGGGGGATCGGAGACCCAGTACTTC. Protein: CSARVSSGGSETQYF.

In this sample, this clonotype turned up many times. The chain employs TRBV20-1 and TRBJ2-2; 7 bases align to TRBD2. The CDR3 contains 16 residues. Germline lookup yields CDR1 DFQATT and CDR2 SNEGSKA (reference sequence). The V and J ends lost 3 bases and 4 bases, in that order; junction bases with no gene match: 11. CDR3 residues: CSARSTSDPTTGELFF. Written as DNA, the CDR3 is TGCAGTGCTAGGTCCACTAGCGACCCCACCACCGGGGAGCTGTTTTTT.

This clonotype was observed at least ten times. At one boundary the junction diverges from the germline segment, which might be a read error. The chain recombines TRBV5-5 with TRBJ2-3, with TRBD2 matching 10 bases. Germline CDR1 is SGHKS and CDR2 is YYEKEE (reference sequence). The CDR3 spans 16 residues. Here the CDR3 reads CASTLRTSGTTDTQYF. CDR3 in DNA: TGTGCCAGCACCTTGCGGACTAGCGGTACCACAGATACGCAGTATTTT. Full variable domain (outside the CDR3, taken from reference TRBV5-5 and TRBJ2-3): DAGVTQSPTHLIKTRGQQVTLRCSPISGHKSVSWYQQVLGQGPQFIFQYYEKEERGRGNFPDRFSARQFPNYSSELNVNALLLGDSALYLCASTLRTSGTTDTQYFGPGTRLTVL.

The genes are TRBV5-1 and TRBJ2-7; D not certain. The V gene lost 0 bases and the J gene lost 3 bases, with 10 bases spanning the gap. Germline loops: CDR1 SGHRS, CDR2 YFSETQ. This CDR3 contains 14 residues. The CDR3 region has the DNA TGCGCCAGCAGCTTGGAACCAGCTAGCTACGAGCAGTACTTC. Its protein product is CASSLEPASYEQYF.

This clonotype was counted many times. This clone may be a read error of a much larger clone one base away. The chain couples TRBV20-1 to TRBJ1-2; D uncertain. Trimming removed 3 bases at V and 4 bases at J, with 15 bases between. CDR3 size: 14 residues. CDR1 is DFQATT and CDR2 is SNEGSKA in the germline V gene (reference sequence). Here the CDR3 reads CSASQGNVGYGYTF. The CDR3, as DNA: TGCAGTGCTAGTCAAGGAAACGTTGGCTATGGCTACACCTTC.

The table lists this clonotype with many counts. The rearrangement uses TRBV20-1 and TRBJ2-7; 8 bases are a match to TRBD2. CDR3 length equals 13 residues. Germline CDR1 is DFQATT and CDR2 is SNEGSKA (reference sequence). The V segment lost 8 bases and the J segment 0 bases; nucleotides outside the gene matches: 6. CDR3 sequence reads: CSTGRGDSYEQYF. The CDR3 region has the DNA TGCAGTACGGGGCGGGGGGACTCCTACGAGCAGTACTTC.

This clonotype was counted at least ten times. The V call is TRBV7-2, the J call TRBJ2-5; 8 nucleotides align to TRBD2. V shed 0 bases and J 1 base; nucleotides not matched to a gene: 7. From germline, CDR1 is SGHTA and CDR2 FQGNSA. The CDR3 loop spans 17 amino acids. The CDR3 reads CASSLALGRGAQETQYF. DNA of the CDR3: TGTGCCAGCAGCTTAGCGCTAGGGCGGGGGGCCCAAGAGACCCAGTACTTC.

At least ten counts were recorded for this clonotype. The chain couples TRBV5-1 to TRBJ2-2; D is undetermined. Germline V gene data show CDR1 as SGHRS and CDR2 as YFSETQ. The CDR3 runs 15 residues. The germline V and J ends were trimmed by 5 bases and 7 bases, with 18 bases remaining between them. The CDR3 DNA reads as TGCGCCAGCAGTCCCCCTTCAGGAGACGGCGGGGAGCTGTTTTTT. Residues: CASSPPSGDGGELFF.

This clonotype has at least ten counts. This rearrangement joins TRBV3-1 to TRBJ2-3; D is unclear. The germline V gene encodes CDR1 LGHDT and CDR2 YNNKEL (reference sequence). The CDR3 sequence is 15 residues long. V gave up 0 bases and J gave up 0 bases, with 7 bases separating them. Here the CDR3 DNA reads TGTGCCAGCAGCCAAGATATGACCAGCACAGATACGCAGTATTTT. Translation: CASSQDMTSTDTQYF.

This clonotype was recorded many times. J is TRBJ2-3 and V is TRBV5-1; D may be TRBD2 (7 bases). The V end lost 6 bases, the J end lost 2 bases, and 19 bases lay between the germline ends. Germline lookup yields CDR1 SGHRS and CDR2 YFSETQ. The CDR3 is made up of 16 amino acids. The CDR3 spells CASNPGGGADTDTQYF. In DNA form, the CDR3 reads TGCGCCAGCAACCCCGGCGGGGGCGCTGACACAGATACGCAGTATTTT.

This clonotype has a count of ten or more. The rearrangement uses TRBV12-3 or TRBV12-4 and TRBJ2-3; no firm D call. This CDR3 has 15 amino acids. V lost 5 bases, J lost 1 base, and 13 bases lay in between. In nucleotides, the CDR3 is TGTGCCAGCAGTGTTTGGGCCAGACGCACAGATACGCAGTATTTT. This translates into CASSVWARRTDTQYF.

This chain links TRBV11-2 with TRBJ1-2; tentative D call: TRBD1 (6 bases). The CDR3 sequence is 16 residues long. V was clipped by 5 bases and J by 7 bases, with 23 bases between them. Germline-derived CDR1 and CDR2 are SGHAT and FQNNGV. CDR3 nucleotides: TGTGCCAGCAGCCCCTCCGGTACGGGGGGCATAGCTGGCTACACCTTC. Its translation is CASSPSGTGGIAGYTF.